This TCR beta chain appears in the sequencing data of a study of T cell responses to AZD1222 COVID-19 vaccine. Data came from immunoSEQ multiplex PCR; TCRdb stores just in-frame clones and leaves some out. The table includes 250,000 to 300,000 clones, about 94% detected once. Overall study findings and caveats: Repertoire sampling occurred only after the peak T cell response. Unmutated variant regions reportedly attract nearly half of all spike-specific TCRs. Vaccination with two AZD1222 doses was followed by a rise in Spike-specific TCR breadth and depth.

This clone was detected once. Its target is not known. Pooled together were second doses at about 4 or about 12 weeks. The material sequenced was peripheral blood, taken 28 days after the second AZD1222 dose. This receptor was identified in an adult who received the AZD1222 COVID-19 vaccine.

The CDR3 here is CASSFIQDQPQHF. Here the CDR3 DNA reads TGTGCCAGCAGCTTTATACAGGATCAGCCCCAGCATTTT. The chain links TRBV7-2 to TRBJ1-5; weak D call: TRBD1 (5 bases). Germline CDR1 SGHTA, CDR2 FQGNSA. There are 13 residues in the CDR3. V lost 3 bases, J lost 5 bases, and 8 bases lay in between. Supplemented by reference TRBV7-2 and TRBJ1-5, the full variable domain reads GAGVSQSPSNKVTEKGKDVELRCDPISGHTALYWYRQSLGQGLEFLIYFQGNSAPDKSGLPSDRFSAERTGGSVSTLTIQRTQQEDSAVYLCASSFIQDQPQHFGDGTRLSIL.